These 3 T cell receptor beta chains were sequenced from one sample in a study of OX40 agonist ivuxolimab in advanced cancers. Assay used: immunoSEQ multiplex PCR; TCRdb lists only in-frame clones, some missing. The sample has tens of thousands of clones, 70% to 90% seen once. Sequenced material: CD4+ or CD8+ T cells sorted from blood, taken in a trial of the OX40 agonist ivuxolimab. These receptors were taken from an adult with an advanced solid tumor such as melanoma, head and neck, liver or kidney cancer.

The genes are TRBV9 and TRBJ2-1; TRBD2 might be the D (6 bases). This CDR3 is built from 14 residues. The ends were cut back, 4 bases at V and 4 bases at J, with 12 bases in the middle. Germline V gives CDR1 SGDLS, CDR2 YYNGEE. The CDR3 DNA sequence: TGTGCCAGCAGCCCACGGGAGTCTTACAATGAGCAGTTCTTC. It specifies CASSPRESYNEQFF.

The rearrangement uses TRBV4-2 and TRBJ2-1; tentatively, D is TRBD2 (6 bases). Germline-derived CDR1 and CDR2 are LGHNA and YNFKEQ. CDR3 length equals 12 residues. Here the CDR3 reads CVPGDPWDEQFF. CDR3 DNA sequence: TGTGTACCGGGAGACCCGTGGGATGAGCAGTTCTTC.

This clone has a single count. V and J are TRBV30 and TRBJ2-5; the match to TRBD2 covers 11 bases. The DNA end is more similar to TRBJ2-7, so the J call may be wrong. CDR3 length: 14 amino acids. Germline V CDR1 and CDR2: GTSNPN, SVGIG (reference sequence). The CDR3 DNA follows: TGTGCCTGGTCCGCCGGGACTAGCGGATACGAGCAGTACTTC. The encoded protein is CAWSAGTSGYEQYF.